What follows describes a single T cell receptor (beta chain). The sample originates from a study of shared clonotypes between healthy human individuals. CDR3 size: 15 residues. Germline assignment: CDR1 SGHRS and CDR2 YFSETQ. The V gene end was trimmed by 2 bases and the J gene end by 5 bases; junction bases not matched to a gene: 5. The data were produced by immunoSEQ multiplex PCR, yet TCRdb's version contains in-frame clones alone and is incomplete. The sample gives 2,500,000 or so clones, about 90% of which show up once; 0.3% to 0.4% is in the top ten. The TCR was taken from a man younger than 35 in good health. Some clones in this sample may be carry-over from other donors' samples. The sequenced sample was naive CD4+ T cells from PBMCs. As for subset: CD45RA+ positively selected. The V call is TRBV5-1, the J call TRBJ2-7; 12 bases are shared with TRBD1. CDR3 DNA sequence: TGCGCCAGCAGCTTTAGGGGACAGGGGGCCAACGAGCAGTACTTC. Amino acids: CASSFRGQGANEQYF.